The rows below give T cell receptor beta chains drawn from one sample of a study of cytomegalovirus exposure and HLA in healthy donors. Here immunoSEQ multiplex PCR was the method, and the copy in TCRdb shows in-frame clones only, minus some. The sample lists around 78,000 clones, 80% seen once, with around 0.96% in the top ten. What was sequenced was PBMCs. Receptor source: a male donor in good health and CMV-seronegative. CDR3s include the opening cysteine and the closing phenylalanine or tryptophan. Fields, in order: CDR3 DNA, CDR3 protein, J gene, D gene, V gene, clone size. D genes are given only for firm matches. Size is omitted from some rows. Given values are once, few, many or a class for expanded clones.

CDR3 DNA: TGCGCCAGCAGCCTAAGCAAACTAGCGGGGAGCACAGATACGCAGTATTTT
CDR3 protein: CASSLSKLAGSTDTQYF
J gene: TRBJ2-3
D gene: TRBD2
V gene: TRBV4-1
clone size: .

CDR3 DNA: TGTGCTAGTGGTTTGGGGCCGGGGCTAGCGGGGGGGAGGGATACGCAGTATTTT
CDR3 protein: CASGLGPGLAGGRDTQYF
J gene: TRBJ2-3
D gene: TRBD2
V gene: TRBV12-5
clone size: .

CDR3 DNA: TGCGCCAGCAGCTTGACGGTGAACACTGAAGCTTTCTTT
CDR3 protein: CASSLTVNTEAFF
J gene: TRBJ1-1
D gene: .
V gene: TRBV5-1
clone size: few

CDR3 DNA: TGTGCCAGCACCTTCCTTAGACAGGGCGGGTCAGTAAGTGAAAAACTGTTTTTT
CDR3 protein: CASTFLRQGGSVSEKLFF
J gene: TRBJ1-4
D gene: TRBD1
V gene: TRBV2
clone size: .

CDR3 DNA: TGTGCCAGCAGCCCACCCGGGGAGACCCAGTACTTC
CDR3 protein: CASSPPGETQYF
J gene: TRBJ2-5
D gene: .
V gene: TRBV7-9
clone size: .

CDR3 DNA: TGCGCCAGCAGCCAAGGGGCAGGCTACGAGCAGTACTTC
CDR3 protein: CASSQGAGYEQYF
J gene: TRBJ2-7
D gene: .
V gene: TRBV4-1
clone size: few

CDR3 DNA: TGTGCCAGCAGCTTACGTTTGGACAGGGATGAAAAACTGTTTTTT
CDR3 protein: CASSLRLDRDEKLFF
J gene: TRBJ1-4
D gene: TRBD1
V gene: TRBV7-6
clone size: .

CDR3 DNA: TGTGCCAGCAGCTCGACAGGCATAGCGGGAGTCTCGACAGATACGCAGTATTTT
CDR3 protein: CASSSTGIAGVSTDTQYF
J gene: TRBJ2-3
D gene: TRBD2
V gene: TRBV7-2
clone size: .

CDR3 DNA: TGTGCCAGCAGCTTGGGCAGGTTTGATTCACCCCTCCACTTT
CDR3 protein: CASSLGRFDSPLHF
J gene: TRBJ1-6
D gene: .
V gene: TRBV7-6
clone size: .

CDR3 DNA: TGTGCCAGCAGCCCCATCGGGGGTAAAGAGACCCAGTACTTC
CDR3 protein: CASSPIGGKETQYF
J gene: TRBJ2-5
D gene: .
V gene: TRBV5-4
clone size: .

CDR3 DNA: TGTGCCAGCAGTGAAGCTGGAGCGGGTCTCGACCCAGGTACGCAGTATTTT
CDR3 protein: CASSEAGAGLDPGTQYF
J gene: TRBJ2-3
D gene: .
V gene: TRBV25-1
clone size: .

CDR3 DNA: TGTGCCAGCAGCCCCCCGACGCGGTCCTACGAGCAGTACTTC
CDR3 protein: CASSPPTRSYEQYF
J gene: TRBJ2-7
D gene: .
V gene: TRBV6-1
clone size: .

CDR3 DNA: TGTGCCAGCAGTCGCCGACGGGGTTGGAATCAGCCCCAGCATTTT
CDR3 protein: CASSRRRGWNQPQHF
J gene: TRBJ1-5
D gene: .
V gene: TRBV28
clone size: few

CDR3 DNA: TGTGCCAGCCGATTTAACAGGGGGCGTGGGCCCGGCCCTCCCTACGAGCAGTACTTC
CDR3 protein: CASRFNRGRGPGPPYEQYF
J gene: TRBJ2-7
D gene: TRBD1
V gene: TRBV7-9
clone size: .

CDR3 DNA: TGCGCCAGCAGCCAAGAGGCCGGGTTCGGAGGAGGTAATGGCTACACCTTC
CDR3 protein: CASSQEAGFGGGNGYTF
J gene: TRBJ1-2
D gene: .
V gene: TRBV4-1
clone size: once

CDR3 DNA: TGTGCCAGCAGCGGCCGGACAGGGGGCAACACTGAAGCTTTCTTT
CDR3 protein: CASSGRTGGNTEAFF
J gene: TRBJ1-1
D gene: TRBD1
V gene: TRBV5-4
clone size: .

CDR3 DNA: TGTGCCAGCAGCCGCCTAGCGGGACCCTCCTACAATGAGCAGTTCTTC
CDR3 protein: CASSRLAGPSYNEQFF
J gene: TRBJ2-1
D gene: TRBD2
V gene: TRBV4-2
clone size: .

CDR3 DNA: TGTGCCAGCAGTGAAGCGCGCCGGAATGAGCAGTTCTTC
CDR3 protein: CASSEARRNEQFF
J gene: TRBJ2-1
D gene: .
V gene: TRBV2
clone size: .

CDR3 DNA: TGTGCCACCCGGGGAGTTGGTACCTACGAGCAGTACTTC
CDR3 protein: CATRGVGTYEQYF
J gene: TRBJ2-7
D gene: .
V gene: TRBV6-5
clone size: few

CDR3 DNA: TGTGCCGCGATAACCGGGACAGGGCCCTACAATGAGCAGTTCTTC
CDR3 protein: CAAITGTGPYNEQFF
J gene: TRBJ2-1
D gene: TRBD1
V gene: TRBV30
clone size: .

CDR3 DNA: TGTGCCAGCAGCTTGGGACAGGGAAGGGGAGAGACCCAGTACTTC
CDR3 protein: CASSLGQGRGETQYF
J gene: TRBJ2-5
D gene: TRBD1
V gene: TRBV5-4
clone size: .

CDR3 DNA: TGTGCCAGCACAAGGACTAGCGGGAGTGTGAATGAGCAGTTCTTC
CDR3 protein: CASTRTSGSVNEQFF
J gene: TRBJ2-1
D gene: TRBD2
V gene: TRBV11-2
clone size: .

CDR3 DNA: TGTGCCAGCAGCCCAGACAGCCGGAATCAGCCCCAGCATTTT
CDR3 protein: CASSPDSRNQPQHF
J gene: TRBJ1-5
D gene: .
V gene: TRBV7-2
clone size: .

CDR3 DNA: TGTGCCAGCAGCTTAGGAGAGTATGAAAAACTGTTTTTT
CDR3 protein: CASSLGEYEKLFF
J gene: TRBJ1-4
D gene: .
V gene: TRBV13
clone size: once

CDR3 DNA: TGCGCCAGCAGCTGGGGGACAGGGCAGAATTCACCCCTCCACTTT
CDR3 protein: CASSWGTGQNSPLHF
J gene: TRBJ1-6
D gene: TRBD1
V gene: TRBV5-1
clone size: .

CDR3 DNA: TGTGCCAGTAGTATATTGTCAGGGGCTGCTGAAGCTTTCTTT
CDR3 protein: CASSILSGAAEAFF
J gene: TRBJ1-1
D gene: .
V gene: TRBV19
clone size: .

CDR3 DNA: TGTGCCTGGAGGCCGGGACTAGCGGACCCTGAGCAGTTCTTC
CDR3 protein: CAWRPGLADPEQFF
J gene: TRBJ2-1
D gene: TRBD2
V gene: TRBV30
clone size: .

CDR3 DNA: TGCGCCAGCAGCCCTGGACTGATGGATGGCTACACCTTC
CDR3 protein: CASSPGLMDGYTF
J gene: TRBJ1-2
D gene: .
V gene: TRBV5-1
clone size: .

CDR3 DNA: TGTGCCAGCTCACCTACCTCGAGGGTGGAGGAGACCCAGTACTTC
CDR3 protein: CASSPTSRVEETQYF
J gene: TRBJ2-5
D gene: .
V gene: TRBV18
clone size: once

CDR3 DNA: TGTGCCAGCTCCCCTAAATACGAGCAGTACTTC
CDR3 protein: CASSPKYEQYF
J gene: TRBJ2-7
D gene: .
V gene: TRBV18
clone size: few

CDR3 DNA: TGCGCCAGCAGTGAGTCGAAACAGGCAGGTGAAAAACTGTTTTTT
CDR3 protein: CASSESKQAGEKLFF
J gene: TRBJ1-4
D gene: .
V gene: TRBV10-2
clone size: .

CDR3 DNA: TGTGCCAGCAGCTTAGGAGTAGTTAGCACAGATACGCAGTATTTT
CDR3 protein: CASSLGVVSTDTQYF
J gene: TRBJ2-3
D gene: .
V gene: TRBV11-3
clone size: .

CDR3 DNA: TGTGCCAGCAGCCAATCTCTAGCGGGTCTGGGAAACACCATATATTTT
CDR3 protein: CASSQSLAGLGNTIYF
J gene: TRBJ1-3
D gene: .
V gene: TRBV14
clone size: few

CDR3 DNA: TGTGCCAGTAAGAGAGACTCACAGGCATGGTATGGCTACACCTTC
CDR3 protein: CASKRDSQAWYGYTF
J gene: TRBJ1-2
D gene: .
V gene: TRBV6-1
clone size: .

CDR3 DNA: TGTGCCATCAGTGAGTGGGAGGGGTTGGGCACAGATACGCAGTATTTT
CDR3 protein: CAISEWEGLGTDTQYF
J gene: TRBJ2-3
D gene: TRBD2
V gene: TRBV10-3
clone size: .

CDR3 DNA: TGTGCCAGCAGTTACTCGTTTCGGTTGAACACCGGGGAGCTGTTTTTT
CDR3 protein: CASSYSFRLNTGELFF
J gene: TRBJ2-2
D gene: .
V gene: TRBV6-6
clone size: few

CDR3 DNA: TGTGCCAGCAGGATCAGTGGGGGGAATTACTATGGCTACCCCTTC
CDR3 protein: CASRISGGNYYGYPF
J gene: TRBJ1-2
D gene: .
V gene: TRBV2
clone size: .

CDR3 DNA: TGTGCCTGGTCTAAACAGGGGGATACGCAGTATTTT
CDR3 protein: CAWSKQGDTQYF
J gene: TRBJ2-3
D gene: TRBD1
V gene: TRBV30
clone size: .

CDR3 DNA: TGCGCCAGCAGCCAAGATCCGCGATCAACTAATGAAAAACTGTTTTTT
CDR3 protein: CASSQDPRSTNEKLFF
J gene: TRBJ1-4
D gene: .
V gene: TRBV4-3
clone size: .

CDR3 DNA: TGTGCCAGCAGTTTACAGGGCTACGAGCAGTACTTC
CDR3 protein: CASSLQGYEQYF
J gene: TRBJ2-7
D gene: .
V gene: TRBV28
clone size: .

CDR3 DNA: TGTGCCAGCAGCTTGGGAGAAGGGGCGGCTGGGGCCAACGTCCTGACTTTC
CDR3 protein: CASSLGEGAAGANVLTF
J gene: TRBJ2-6
D gene: .
V gene: TRBV5-6
clone size: .

CDR3 DNA: TGTGCCAGCAGTTCATCACCCGGGAATCAGCCCCAGCATTTT
CDR3 protein: CASSSSPGNQPQHF
J gene: TRBJ1-5
D gene: .
V gene: TRBV6-5
clone size: few

CDR3 DNA: TGTGCCAGCAGCAAGCGACAGGGAGACACTGAAGCTTTCTTT
CDR3 protein: CASSKRQGDTEAFF
J gene: TRBJ1-1
D gene: TRBD1
V gene: TRBV9
clone size: few

CDR3 DNA: TGTGCCAGCTCACCGGGGCAGAGCTACGAGCAGTACTTC
CDR3 protein: CASSPGQSYEQYF
J gene: TRBJ2-7
D gene: .
V gene: TRBV18
clone size: .

CDR3 DNA: TGCAGCGTTGAACGTGCCGACAGGGGCGAGCAGTACTTC
CDR3 protein: CSVERADRGEQYF
J gene: TRBJ2-7
D gene: TRBD1
V gene: TRBV29-1
clone size: once

CDR3 DNA: TGTGCCAGCAGCTTGATCGGTCTGGAGACCCAGTACTTC
CDR3 protein: CASSLIGLETQYF
J gene: TRBJ2-5
D gene: .
V gene: TRBV5-8
clone size: .

CDR3 DNA: TGTGCCAGCAGTCAACAGGGGCGGGACTATGGCTACACCTTC
CDR3 protein: CASSQQGRDYGYTF
J gene: TRBJ1-2
D gene: TRBD1
V gene: TRBV2
clone size: .

CDR3 DNA: TGTGCCAGCAGTTTCCCCGGACAGCTTGGAAAACTGTTTTTT
CDR3 protein: CASSFPGQLGKLFF
J gene: TRBJ1-4
D gene: .
V gene: TRBV28
clone size: .

CDR3 DNA: TGCGCCAGCGGAGGGACTAGCGGGGGGGCACAAGAGACCCAGTACTTC
CDR3 protein: CASGGTSGGAQETQYF
J gene: TRBJ2-5
D gene: TRBD2
V gene: TRBV5-1
clone size: .

CDR3 DNA: TGCGCCAGCAGCTCTGGACAGGGTGCAGAGACCCAGTACTTC
CDR3 protein: CASSSGQGAETQYF
J gene: TRBJ2-5
D gene: TRBD1
V gene: TRBV5-1
clone size: .

CDR3 DNA: TGTGCCAGCACCCGGCTGGCCAGCGGGGGCCAAGATACGCAGTATTTT
CDR3 protein: CASTRLASGGQDTQYF
J gene: TRBJ2-3
D gene: TRBD2
V gene: TRBV2
clone size: .

CDR3 DNA: TGCGCCAGCAGCTTCTTCTCTGGGGCCAACGTCCTGACTTTC
CDR3 protein: CASSFFSGANVLTF
J gene: TRBJ2-6
D gene: .
V gene: TRBV5-1
clone size: .

CDR3 DNA: TGTGCCAGCAGTTTATCGGACAGACGGAATTCACCCCTCCACTTT
CDR3 protein: CASSLSDRRNSPLHF
J gene: TRBJ1-6
D gene: .
V gene: TRBV27
clone size: .

CDR3 DNA: TGTGCCAGCAGTACCACGACCGGGACTCCAGAAGGCTACCCCTTC
CDR3 protein: CASSTTTGTPEGYPF
J gene: TRBJ1-2
D gene: .
V gene: TRBV6-5
clone size: few

CDR3 DNA: TGTGCCAGCAGTTATAATCCCTCTTCGATGAGGACTGAAGCTTTCTTT
CDR3 protein: CASSYNPSSMRTEAFF
J gene: TRBJ1-1
D gene: .
V gene: TRBV6-5
clone size: few

CDR3 DNA: TGTGCCAGTAGTATTGAACTAGCGGGTGTAGAGACCCAGTACTTC
CDR3 protein: CASSIELAGVETQYF
J gene: TRBJ2-5
D gene: TRBD2
V gene: TRBV19
clone size: .